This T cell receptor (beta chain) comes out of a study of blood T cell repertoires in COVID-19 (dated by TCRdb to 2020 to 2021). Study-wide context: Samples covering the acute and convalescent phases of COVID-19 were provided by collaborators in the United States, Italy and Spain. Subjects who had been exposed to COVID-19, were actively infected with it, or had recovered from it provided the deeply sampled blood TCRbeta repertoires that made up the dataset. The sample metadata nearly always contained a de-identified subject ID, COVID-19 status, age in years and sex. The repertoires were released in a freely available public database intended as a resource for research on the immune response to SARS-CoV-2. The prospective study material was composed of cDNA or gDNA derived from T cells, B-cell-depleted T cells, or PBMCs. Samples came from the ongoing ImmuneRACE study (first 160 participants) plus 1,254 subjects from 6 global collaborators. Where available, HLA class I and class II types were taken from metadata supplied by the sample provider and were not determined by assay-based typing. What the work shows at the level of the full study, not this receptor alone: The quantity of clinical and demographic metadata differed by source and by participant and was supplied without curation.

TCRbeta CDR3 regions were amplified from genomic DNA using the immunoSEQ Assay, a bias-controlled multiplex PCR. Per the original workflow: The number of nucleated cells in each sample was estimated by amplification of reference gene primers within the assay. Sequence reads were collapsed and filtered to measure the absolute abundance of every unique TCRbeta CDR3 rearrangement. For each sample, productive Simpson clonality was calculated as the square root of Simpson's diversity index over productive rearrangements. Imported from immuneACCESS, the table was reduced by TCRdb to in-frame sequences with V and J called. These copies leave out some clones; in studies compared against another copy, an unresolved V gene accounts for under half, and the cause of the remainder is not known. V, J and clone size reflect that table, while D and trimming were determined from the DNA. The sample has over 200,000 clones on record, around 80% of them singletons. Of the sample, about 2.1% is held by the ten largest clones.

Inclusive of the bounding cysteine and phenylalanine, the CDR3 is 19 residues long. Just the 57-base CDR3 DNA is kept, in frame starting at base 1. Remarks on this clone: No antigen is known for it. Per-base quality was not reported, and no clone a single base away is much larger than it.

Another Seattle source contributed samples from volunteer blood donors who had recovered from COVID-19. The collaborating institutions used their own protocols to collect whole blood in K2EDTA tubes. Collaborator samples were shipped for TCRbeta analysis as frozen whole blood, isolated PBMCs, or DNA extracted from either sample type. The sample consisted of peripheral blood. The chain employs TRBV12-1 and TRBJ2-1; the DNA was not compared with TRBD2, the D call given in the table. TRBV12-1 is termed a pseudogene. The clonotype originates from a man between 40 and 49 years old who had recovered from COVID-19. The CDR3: CASSSPGQVTSGPSNEQFF. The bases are TGTGCCAGCAGCTCCCCAGGGCAGGTGACTAGCGGTCCTTCGAATGAGCAGTTCTTC.